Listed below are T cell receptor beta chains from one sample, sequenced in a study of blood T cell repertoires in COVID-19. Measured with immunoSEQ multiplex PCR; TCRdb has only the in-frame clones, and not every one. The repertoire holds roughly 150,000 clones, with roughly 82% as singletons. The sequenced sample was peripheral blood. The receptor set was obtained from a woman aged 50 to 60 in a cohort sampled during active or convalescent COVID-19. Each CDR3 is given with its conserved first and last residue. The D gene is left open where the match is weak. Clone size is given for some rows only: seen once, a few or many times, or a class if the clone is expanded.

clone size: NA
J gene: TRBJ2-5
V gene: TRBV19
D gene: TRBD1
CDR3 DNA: TGTGCCAGTAGTTCACAGGGGCGCGAGACCCAGTACTTC
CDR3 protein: CASSSQGRETQYF

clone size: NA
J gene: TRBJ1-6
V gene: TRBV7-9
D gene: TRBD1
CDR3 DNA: TGTGCCAGCAGCTCCCGGACAGGGAACAATTCACCCCTCCACTTT
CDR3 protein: CASSSRTGNNSPLHF

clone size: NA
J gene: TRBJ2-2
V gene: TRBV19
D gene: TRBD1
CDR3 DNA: TGTGCCAGTACCGGCGGACAGGGCCCCGGGGAGCTGTTTTTT
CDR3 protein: CASTGGQGPGELFF

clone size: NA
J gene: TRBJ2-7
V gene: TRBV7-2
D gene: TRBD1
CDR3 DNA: TGTGCCAGCAGCGTAGGGACAGGACGATACGAGCAGTACTTC
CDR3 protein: CASSVGTGRYEQYF

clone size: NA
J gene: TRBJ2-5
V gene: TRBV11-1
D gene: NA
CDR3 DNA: TGTGCCAGCAGCCATTCGGACAGAAACCAAGAGACCCAGTACTTC
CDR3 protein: CASSHSDRNQETQYF

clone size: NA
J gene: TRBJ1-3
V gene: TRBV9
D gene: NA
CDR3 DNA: TGTGCCAGCAGCTCACACCCCCACCAGGTTGGAAACACCATATATTTT
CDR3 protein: CASSSHPHQVGNTIYF

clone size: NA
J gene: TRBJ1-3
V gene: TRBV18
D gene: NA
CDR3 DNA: TGTGCCAGCTCACCCACTCCCATTGGAAACACCATATATTTT
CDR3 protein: CASSPTPIGNTIYF

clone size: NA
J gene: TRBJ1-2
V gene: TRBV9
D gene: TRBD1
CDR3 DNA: TGTGCCAGCAGTGACAATCCAGGGGGCTCTGGCTATGGCTACACCTTC
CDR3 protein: CASSDNPGGSGYGYTF

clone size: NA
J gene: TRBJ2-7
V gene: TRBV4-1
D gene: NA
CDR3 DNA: TGCGCCAGCAGCCAACAGACAGTAACCTACGAGCAGTACTTC
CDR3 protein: CASSQQTVTYEQYF

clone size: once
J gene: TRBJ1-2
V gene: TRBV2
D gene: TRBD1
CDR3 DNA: TGTGCCAGCAGTGTAGGGGCGAAGACAGGGACTAACTATGGCTACACCTTC
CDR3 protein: CASSVGAKTGTNYGYTF

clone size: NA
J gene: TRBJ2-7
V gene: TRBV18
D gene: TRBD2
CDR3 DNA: TGTGCCAGCTCACCACCGGGAGGGACCGGCTCCTACGAGCAGTACTTC
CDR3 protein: CASSPPGGTGSYEQYF

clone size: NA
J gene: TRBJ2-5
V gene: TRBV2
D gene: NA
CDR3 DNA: TGTGCCAGCTGGGGGGACCAGTACCAAGAGACCCAGTACTTC
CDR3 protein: CASWGDQYQETQYF

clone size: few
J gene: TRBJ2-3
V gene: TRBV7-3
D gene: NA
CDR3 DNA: TGTGCCAGCAGCTTAACGACATCTCCGCAGTATTTT
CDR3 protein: CASSLTTSPQYF

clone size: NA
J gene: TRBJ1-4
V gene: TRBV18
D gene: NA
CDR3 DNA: TGTGCCAGCTCACCAGCGGGGGCTAATGAAAAACTGTTTTTT
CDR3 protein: CASSPAGANEKLFF

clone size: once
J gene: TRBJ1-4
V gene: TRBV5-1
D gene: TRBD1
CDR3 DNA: TGCGCCAGCAGCCATAAGACAGGGGTGAATGAAAAACTGTTTTTT
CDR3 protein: CASSHKTGVNEKLFF

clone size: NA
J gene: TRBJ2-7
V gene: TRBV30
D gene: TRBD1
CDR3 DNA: TGTGCCTCTGAAGGACAGGGGGCCTACGAGCAGTACTTC
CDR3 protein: CASEGQGAYEQYF

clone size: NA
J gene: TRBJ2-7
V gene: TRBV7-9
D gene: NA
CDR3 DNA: TGTGCCAGCAGCCGCCGAGGTTCTTTCCACGAGCAGTACTTC
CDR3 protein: CASSRRGSFHEQYF

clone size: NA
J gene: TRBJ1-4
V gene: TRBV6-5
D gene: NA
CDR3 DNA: TGTGCCAGCAGTTACTCGTGGGGGGATGGGGGTGAAAAACTGTTTTTT
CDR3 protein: CASSYSWGDGGEKLFF

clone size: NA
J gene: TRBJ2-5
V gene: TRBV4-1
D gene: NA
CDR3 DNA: TGCGCCAGCAGCCAAGATATGGCAGGGCGAGAGGAGACCCAGTACTTC
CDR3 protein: CASSQDMAGREETQYF

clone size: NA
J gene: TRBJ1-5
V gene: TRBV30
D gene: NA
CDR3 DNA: TGTGCCTGGATGAAACCAGGGGATTATCAGCCCCAGCATTTT
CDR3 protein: CAWMKPGDYQPQHF

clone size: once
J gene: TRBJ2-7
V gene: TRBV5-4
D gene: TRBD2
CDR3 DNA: TGTGCCAGCAGCTTGGGACTAGCGGACTACGAGCAGTACTTC
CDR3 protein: CASSLGLADYEQYF

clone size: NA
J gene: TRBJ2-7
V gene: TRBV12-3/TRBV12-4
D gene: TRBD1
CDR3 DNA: TGTGCCAGCAGTTTTCGGGACAGGGGCGAGCAGTACTTC
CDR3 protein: CASSFRDRGEQYF

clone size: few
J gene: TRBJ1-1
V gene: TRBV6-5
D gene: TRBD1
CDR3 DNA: TGTGCCAGCAGTCGACAGGGGAGGACTGAAGCTTTCTTT
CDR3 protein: CASSRQGRTEAFF

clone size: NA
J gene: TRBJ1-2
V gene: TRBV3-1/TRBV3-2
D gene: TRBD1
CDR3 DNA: TGTGCCAGCAGCCATATTCGGGACAGGGGAAGTAGAGGTGGCTACACCTTC
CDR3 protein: CASSHIRDRGSRGGYTF

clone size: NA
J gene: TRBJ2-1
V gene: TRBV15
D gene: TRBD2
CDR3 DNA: TGTGCCACCAGCAGAGCGGAGTCCGGGACTAGCGGTGATGAGCAGTTCTTC
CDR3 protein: CATSRAESGTSGDEQFF

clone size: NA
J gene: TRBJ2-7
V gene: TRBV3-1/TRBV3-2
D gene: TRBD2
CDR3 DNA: TGTGCCAGCAGCCCGGCTTCTAGCGGTTCCTACGAGCAGTACTTC
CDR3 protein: CASSPASSGSYEQYF

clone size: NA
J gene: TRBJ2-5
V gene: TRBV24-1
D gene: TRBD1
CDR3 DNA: TGTGCCACCAGTGATTCGACAGGGGCAGGGGAGACCCAGTACTTC
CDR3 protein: CATSDSTGAGETQYF

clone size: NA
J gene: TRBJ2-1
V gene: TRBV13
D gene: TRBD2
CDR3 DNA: TGTGCCAGCAGCGAGACTAGCGGGGTAACCTACAATGAGCAGTTCTTC
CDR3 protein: CASSETSGVTYNEQFF

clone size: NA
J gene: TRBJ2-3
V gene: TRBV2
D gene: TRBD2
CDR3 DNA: TGTGCCAGCAGTGAAGGACTAGCGGGGGGGCTTGGTACGCAGTATTTT
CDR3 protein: CASSEGLAGGLGTQYF

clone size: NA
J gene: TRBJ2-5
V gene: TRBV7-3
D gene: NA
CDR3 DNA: TGTGCCAGCAGCTCTTCACGAGAAGAGACCCAGTACTTC
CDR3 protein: CASSSSREETQYF

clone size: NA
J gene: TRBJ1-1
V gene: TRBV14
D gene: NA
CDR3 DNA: TGTGCCAGCAGCCAAGATGTTTCAGGGTGGGGAGCTTTCTTT
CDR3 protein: CASSQDVSGWGAFF

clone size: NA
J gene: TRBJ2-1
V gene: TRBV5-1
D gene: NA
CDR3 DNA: TGCGCCAGCAGCTTGGGGGCCAGCTCCTACAATGAGCAGTTCTTC
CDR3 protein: CASSLGASSYNEQFF

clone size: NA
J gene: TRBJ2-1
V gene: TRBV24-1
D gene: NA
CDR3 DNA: TGTGCCACCAGTGATGGGCAGGGTAATAAGCAGTTCTTC
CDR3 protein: CATSDGQGNKQFF

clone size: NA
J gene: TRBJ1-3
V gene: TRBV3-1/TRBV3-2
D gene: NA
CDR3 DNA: TGTGCCAGCAGCCAAGATAGGACTAGCGGAAACACCATATATTTT
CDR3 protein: CASSQDRTSGNTIYF

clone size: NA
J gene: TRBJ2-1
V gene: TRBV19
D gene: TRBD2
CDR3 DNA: TGTGCCAGTAGTATGTACAGCGGGGGGGTCTTTGAGCAGTTCTTC
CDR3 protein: CASSMYSGGVFEQFF

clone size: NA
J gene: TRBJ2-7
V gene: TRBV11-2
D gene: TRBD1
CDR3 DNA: TGTGCCAGCAGCCCCGGGACAGGGGGTTCCTACGAGCAGTACTTC
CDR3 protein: CASSPGTGGSYEQYF

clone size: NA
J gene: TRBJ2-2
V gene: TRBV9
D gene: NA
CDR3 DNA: TGTGCCAGCAGGTTGGCAGGGGGAGGCACCGGGGAGCTGTTTTTT
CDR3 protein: CASRLAGGGTGELFF

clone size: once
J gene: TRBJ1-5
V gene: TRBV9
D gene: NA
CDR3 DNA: TGTGCCAGCAGCGTTGGACATGGCAATCAGCCCCAGCATTTT
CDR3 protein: CASSVGHGNQPQHF

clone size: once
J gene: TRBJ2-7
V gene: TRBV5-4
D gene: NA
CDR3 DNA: TGTGCCAGCAGCGGCGGCGGACAACCCCGGGAGCAGTACTTC
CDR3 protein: CASSGGGQPREQYF

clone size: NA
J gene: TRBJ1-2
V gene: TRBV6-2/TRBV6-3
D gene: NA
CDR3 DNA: TGTGCCAGCAGCCTTCTAGGACAGTTGGTTGGCTACACCTTC
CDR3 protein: CASSLLGQLVGYTF

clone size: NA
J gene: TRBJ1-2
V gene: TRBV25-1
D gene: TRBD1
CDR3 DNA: TGTGCCAGCCGATGGACAGGGAACTATGGCTACACCTTC
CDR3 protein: CASRWTGNYGYTF

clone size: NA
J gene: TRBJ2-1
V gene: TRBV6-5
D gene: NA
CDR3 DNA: TGTGCCGGTAATAGCGTAAATGAGCAGTTCTTC
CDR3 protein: CAGNSVNEQFF

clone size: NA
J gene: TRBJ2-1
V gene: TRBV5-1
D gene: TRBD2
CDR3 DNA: TGCGCCAGCAGCTTGATCCCGGGACTAGAGGGAACTGAGCAGTTCTTC
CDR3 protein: CASSLIPGLEGTEQFF

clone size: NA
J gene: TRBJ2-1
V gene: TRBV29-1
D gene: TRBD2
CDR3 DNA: TGCAGCGGGAGCGGGGGGGCCAGGGAGCAGTTCTTC
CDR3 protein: CSGSGGAREQFF

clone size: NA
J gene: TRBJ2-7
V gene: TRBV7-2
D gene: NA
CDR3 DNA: TGTGCCAGCAGCTTAGCGGCCGACAGGTCGCCATCCTACGAGCAGTACTTC
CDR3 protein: CASSLAADRSPSYEQYF

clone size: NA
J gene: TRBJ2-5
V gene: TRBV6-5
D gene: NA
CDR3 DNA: TGTGCCAGCACCTCAAGGCGGGGACAAGAGACCCAGTACTTC
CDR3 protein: CASTSRRGQETQYF

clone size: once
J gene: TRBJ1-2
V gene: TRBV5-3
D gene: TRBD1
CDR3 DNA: TGTGCCAGAAGCGACGACAGGGTCTATGGCTACACCTTC
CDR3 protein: CARSDDRVYGYTF

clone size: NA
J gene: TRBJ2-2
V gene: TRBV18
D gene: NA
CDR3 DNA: TGTGCCAGCTCCGCAACAAGGACTTACACGAACACCGGGGAGCTGTTTTTT
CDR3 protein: CASSATRTYTNTGELFF

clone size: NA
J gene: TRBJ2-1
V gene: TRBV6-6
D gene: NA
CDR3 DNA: TGTGCCAGCAGTAGCGACAGGGAGCAGTTCTTC
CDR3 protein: CASSSDREQFF

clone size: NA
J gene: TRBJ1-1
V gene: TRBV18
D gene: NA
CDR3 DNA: TGTGCCAGCTCATCGCAGGGTGGTGACACTGAAGCTTTCTTT
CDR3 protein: CASSSQGGDTEAFF

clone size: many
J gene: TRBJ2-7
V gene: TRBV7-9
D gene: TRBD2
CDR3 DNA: TGTGCCAGCAGTTGGGGGACTAGCGGCGAGCAGTACTTC
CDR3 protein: CASSWGTSGEQYF

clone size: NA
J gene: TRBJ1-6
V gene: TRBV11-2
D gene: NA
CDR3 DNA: TGTGCCAGCAGTCGAGTGGGGGAGGCACCCCTCCACTTT
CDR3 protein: CASSRVGEAPLHF

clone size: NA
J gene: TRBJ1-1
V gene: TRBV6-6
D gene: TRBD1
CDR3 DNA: TGTGCCAGCAGACCGACAGGGCGGAACATGAACACTGAAGCTTTCTTT
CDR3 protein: CASRPTGRNMNTEAFF

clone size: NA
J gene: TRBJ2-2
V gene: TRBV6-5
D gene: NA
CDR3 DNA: TGTGCCAGCAGTTTAGCAGGGGTCGGGGAGCTGTTTTTT
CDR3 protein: CASSLAGVGELFF

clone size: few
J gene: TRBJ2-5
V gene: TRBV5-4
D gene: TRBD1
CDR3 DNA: TGTGCCAGCAGCTTGGGGGGACAGGGTGTCCCCAAGACCCAGTACTTC
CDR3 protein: CASSLGGQGVPKTQYF

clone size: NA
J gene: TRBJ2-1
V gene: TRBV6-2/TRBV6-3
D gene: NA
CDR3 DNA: TGTGCCAGCAGTCGACAGGTCTACAATGAGCAGTTCTTC
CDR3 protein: CASSRQVYNEQFF

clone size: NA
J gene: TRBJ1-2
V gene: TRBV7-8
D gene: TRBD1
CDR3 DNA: TGTGCCAGCAGCCTCTCCGGGACAGGGGATGGCTACACCTTC
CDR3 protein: CASSLSGTGDGYTF